Listed here are 17 T cell receptor beta chains from one sample, sequenced in a study of blood T cell repertoires in COVID-19. Assay used: immunoSEQ multiplex PCR; TCRdb lists only in-frame clones, some missing. This table holds approximately 160,000 clones, over 65% found once. The sequenced sample was peripheral blood. The receptors were sampled from a man between 60 and 70 years old with acute or convalescent COVID-19.

The chain employs TRBV19 and TRBJ2-3, with D maybe TRBD2 (6 bases). The CDR3 consists of 15 residues. Germline V gene lookup returns CDR1 LNHDA and CDR2 SQIVND (reference sequence). The V and J ends lost 5 bases and 4 bases respectively, with 16 bases between them. DNA for the CDR3: TGTGCCAGTAGTCCTATACCCCCGGGGGCAGATACGCAGTATTTT. It encodes CASSPIPPGADTQYF.

The chain couples TRBV2 to TRBJ2-2, with 10 nucleotides matching TRBD2. This CDR3 has 15 amino acids. Germline V CDR1 and CDR2: SNHLY, FYNNEI. Trimming at V came to 6 bases and at J to 6 bases, leaving 7 bases not matched to a gene. The CDR3 is CASRASGGAAGELFF. CDR3 nucleotide sequence: TGTGCCAGCAGGGCCAGCGGGGGGGCGGCCGGGGAGCTGTTTTTT.

The chain combines TRBV6-5 with TRBJ2-7; TRBD2 aligns across 13 bases. CDR1 and CDR2 from the germline V gene are MNHEY and SVGAGI. The ends lost 2 bases at V and 2 bases at J; junction bases unmatched: 3. This CDR3 contains 16 residues. DNA for the CDR3: TGTGCCAGCAGTTACACAGGACTAGCGGGGGCCTACGAGCAGTACTTC. Its protein is CASSYTGLAGAYEQYF.

The chain is built from TRBV6-6 and TRBJ1-1, with 10 bases identical to TRBD1. CDR1 is MNHNY and CDR2 is SVGAGI in the germline V gene (reference sequence). The ends lost 7 bases at V and 6 bases at J; junction bases unmatched: 11. The CDR3 has 15 amino acids. CDR3 loop: CASKQTGGRYAEAFF. In nucleotides, the CDR3 is TGTGCCAGCAAACAGACAGGGGGCCGATACGCTGAAGCTTTCTTT.

The chain employs TRBV2 and TRBJ1-1, with 7 bases lining up with TRBD1. With V trimmed by 5 bases and J by 3 bases, 6 bases remained unmatched. Germline V gene lookup returns CDR1 SNHLY and CDR2 FYNNEI. The CDR3 sequence is 14 residues long. CDR3 amino acids: CASSTDREYTEAFF. DNA of the CDR3: TGTGCCAGCAGTACCGACAGGGAGTACACTGAAGCTTTCTTT. Full variable domain (rest looked up from reference TRBV2 and TRBJ1-1): EPEVTQTPSHQVTQMGQEVILRCVPISNHLYFYWYRQILGQKVEFLVSFYNNEISEKSEIFDDQFSVERPDGSNFTLKIRSTKLEDSAMYFCASSTDREYTEAFFGQGTRLTVV.

The chain combines TRBV7-9 with TRBJ2-7; TRBD2 matches at 7 bases. The CDR3 length is 14 residues. J gave up 4 bases and V 0 bases, and 3 bases lay outside the gene matches. Per germline, CDR1 SEHNR and CDR2 FQNEAQ (reference sequence). This CDR3 reads CASSLAAGDYEQYF. The CDR3 region has the DNA TGTGCCAGCAGCTTAGCCGCGGGAGATTACGAGCAGTACTTC.

The chain employs TRBV6-5 and TRBJ2-7, with TRBD1 matching 9 bases. CDR3 length: 15 amino acids. After removal of 6 bases from V and 5 bases from J, the junction contained 11 bases not matched to a gene. Germline V gene data show CDR1 as MNHEY and CDR2 as SVGAGI. CDR3 in DNA: TGTGCCAGCAGAAAAACCGGGACAGGGAGTCACGAGCAGTACTTC. Encoded protein: CASRKTGTGSHEQYF.

CDR3 protein: CAISGTGEETQYF. CDR3 sequence (DNA): TGTGCCATCAGTGGGACAGGGGAAGAGACCCAGTACTTC. V and J are TRBV10-3 and TRBJ2-5; 9 bases map to TRBD1. The CDR3 runs 13 residues. The germline CDR1 and CDR2 sequences are ENHRY and SYGVKD. The trim removed 4 bases at V and 3 bases at J, leaving 0 bases unmatched.

The rearrangement links TRBV7-8 to TRBJ1-5; TRBD1 matches 7 bases. Per the germline V gene, CDR1 is SGHVS and CDR2 is FQNEAQ. CDR3 length equals 15 residues. The ends lost 5 bases at V and 3 bases at J; junction bases unmatched: 7. The CDR3 bases are TGTGCCAGCAGCCTACAGGGGTTCTTCAATCAGCCCCAGCATTTT. Translation: CASSLQGFFNQPQHF.

The CDR3, as DNA: TGTGCCATCAGTGACCAACCCAGGGACAGAAGGGATCAGCCCCAGCATTTT. Its protein product is CAISDQPRDRRDQPQHF. This chain links TRBV10-3 with TRBJ1-5; 7 positions match TRBD1. In germline, CDR1 is ENHRY, CDR2 SYGVKD. V trimming: 3 bases; J trimming: 5 bases; junction bases outside the gene matches: 13. This CDR3 comprises 17 residues.

The rearrangement joins TRBV7-2 to TRBJ1-5; the D gene is possibly TRBD1 (6 bases). V shed 5 bases and J shed 0 bases, with 8 bases lying between them. The V gene's germline CDR1 is SGHTA and CDR2 FQGNSA. The CDR3 covers 14 residues. CDR3 loop: CASSRTVSNQPQHF. The DNA of the CDR3 is TGTGCCAGCAGCAGGACAGTTAGCAATCAGCCCCAGCATTTT.

The chain joins TRBV14 to TRBJ1-1, with D possibly TRBD1 on 5 matching bases. This CDR3 is built from 15 residues. Trimming left V 0 bases short and J 11 bases short, with 19 bases between. The germline V gene encodes CDR1 SGHDN and CDR2 FVKESK. The CDR3 loop is CASSQDSRSRAQAFF. The CDR3 DNA follows: TGTGCCAGCAGCCAAGATTCTAGGTCCAGGGCTCAGGCTTTCTTT.

There are a few counts of this clone. In the same sample, other DNA sequences code for this CDR3. This chain connects TRBV6-5 to TRBJ1-1; 8 bases map to TRBD1. Trimming removed 5 bases from V and 0 bases from J; junction bases left unmatched: 2. Germline loops: CDR1 MNHEY, CDR2 SVGAGI. This CDR3 is 14 amino acids long. The CDR3 DNA reads as TGTGCCAGCAGTCTGGGACAGGTGAACACTGAAGCTTTCTTT. It encodes CASSLGQVNTEAFF.

Turning to this clone: The same CDR3 also results from other DNA sequences found in this sample. This chain links TRBV30 with TRBJ2-7; 11 positions agree with TRBD1. V dropped 4 bases and J dropped 4; count of bases not matched to a gene: 3. Germline lookup yields CDR1 GTSNPN and CDR2 SVGIG (reference sequence). This CDR3 is 13 amino acids long. DNA of the CDR3: TGTGCCTGGACCGGGACAGGGGGTTACGAGCAGTACTTC. It specifies CAWTGTGGYEQYF.

This chain links TRBV4-1 with TRBJ1-4; 9 bases map to TRBD1. The CDR3 length is 16 residues. The germline gives CDR1 MGHRA, CDR2 YSYEKL. The V gene end was trimmed by 4 bases and the J gene end by 6 bases; junction bases not matched to a gene: 9. CDR3 region: CASSPGQGGGDEKLFF. CDR3 DNA: TGCGCCAGCAGCCCGGGACAGGGAGGGGGAGATGAAAAACTGTTTTTT.

V gene TRBV6-5 combines with J gene TRBJ1-1; D gene uncertain. Trimming pared 5 bases from V and 1 base from J, leaving 8 bases between. Germline V gene lookup returns CDR1 MNHEY and CDR2 SVGAGI. This CDR3 contains 13 residues. CDR3 DNA sequence: TGTGCCAGCAGTAATACAGCGAACACTGAAGCTTTCTTT. Its protein is CASSNTANTEAFF.

The genes are TRBV7-2 and TRBJ1-2, with D perhaps TRBD1 (5 bases). Trimming removed 2 bases from V and 1 base from J, with 8 bases in between. Germline CDR1 reads SGHTA; CDR2 reads FQGNSA. The CDR3 sequence is 14 residues long. CDR3 DNA: TGTGCCAGCAGCTTATACAGGTTTAACTATGGCTACACCTTC. Amino acid sequence: CASSLYRFNYGYTF.